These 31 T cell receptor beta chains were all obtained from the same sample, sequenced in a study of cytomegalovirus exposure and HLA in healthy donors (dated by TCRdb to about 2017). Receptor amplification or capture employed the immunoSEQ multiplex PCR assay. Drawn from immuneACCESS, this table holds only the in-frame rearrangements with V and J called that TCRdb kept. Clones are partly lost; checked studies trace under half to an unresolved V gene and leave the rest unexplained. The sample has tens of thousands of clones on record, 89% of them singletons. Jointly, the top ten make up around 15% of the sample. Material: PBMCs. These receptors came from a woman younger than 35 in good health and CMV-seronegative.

The DNA of the CDR3 is TGCGCCAGCAGCCAAGGAGTTGGGGGCTTAGAGACCCAGTACTTC. This gives the protein CASSQGVGGLETQYF. The chain links TRBV4-1 to TRBJ2-5; possibly TRBD1 for D (6 bases). The CDR3 is made up of 15 amino acids. Germline assignment: CDR1 MGHRA and CDR2 YSYEKL. V was shortened by 1 base and J by 4 bases, with 13 bases between the two germline ends.

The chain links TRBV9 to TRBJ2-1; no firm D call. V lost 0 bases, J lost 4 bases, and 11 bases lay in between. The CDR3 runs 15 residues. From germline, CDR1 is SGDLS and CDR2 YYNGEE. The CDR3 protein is CASSVGQAHYNEQFF. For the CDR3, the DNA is TGTGCCAGCAGCGTAGGGCAGGCCCATTACAATGAGCAGTTCTTC.

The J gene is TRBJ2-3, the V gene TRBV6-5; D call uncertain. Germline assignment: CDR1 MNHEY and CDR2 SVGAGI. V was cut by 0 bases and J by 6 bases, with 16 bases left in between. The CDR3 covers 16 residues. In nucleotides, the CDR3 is TGTGCCAGCAGTTACTCGATTTTAGATGTCCCCGATACGCAGTATTTT. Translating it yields CASSYSILDVPDTQYF.

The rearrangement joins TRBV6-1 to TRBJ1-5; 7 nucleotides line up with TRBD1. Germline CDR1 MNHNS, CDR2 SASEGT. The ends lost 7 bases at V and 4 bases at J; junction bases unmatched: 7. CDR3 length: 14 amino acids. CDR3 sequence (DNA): TGTGCCAGCACTGAGGGACAGATAAATCAGCCCCAGCATTTT. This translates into CASTEGQINQPQHF.

The CDR3 DNA reads TGTGCCAGCAGACCCCCATCGGTGAACACTGAAGCTTTCTTT. Amino acids: CASRPPSVNTEAFF. This sequence joins TRBV28 and TRBJ1-1; D not certain. The germline gives CDR1 MDHEN, CDR2 SYDVKM. Trimming took off 6 bases at V and 0 bases at J, with 11 bases between the two ends. This CDR3 is built from 14 residues.

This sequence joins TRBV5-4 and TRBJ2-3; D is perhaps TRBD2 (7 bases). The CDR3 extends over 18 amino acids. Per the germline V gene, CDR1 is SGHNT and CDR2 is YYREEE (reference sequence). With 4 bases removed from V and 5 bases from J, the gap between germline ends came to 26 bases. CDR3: CASSGWSTRGGARDTQYF. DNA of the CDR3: TGTGCCAGCAGCGGTTGGTCCACGAGGGGGGGGGCCAGAGATACGCAGTATTTT.

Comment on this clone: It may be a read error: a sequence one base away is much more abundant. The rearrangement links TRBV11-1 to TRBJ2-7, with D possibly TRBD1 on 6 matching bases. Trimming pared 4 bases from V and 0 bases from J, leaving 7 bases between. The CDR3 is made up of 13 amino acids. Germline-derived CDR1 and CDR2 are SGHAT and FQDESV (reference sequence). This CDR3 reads CASSSDSSYEQYF. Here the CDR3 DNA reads TGTGCCAGCAGCTCGGACAGCTCCTACGAGCAGTACTTC.

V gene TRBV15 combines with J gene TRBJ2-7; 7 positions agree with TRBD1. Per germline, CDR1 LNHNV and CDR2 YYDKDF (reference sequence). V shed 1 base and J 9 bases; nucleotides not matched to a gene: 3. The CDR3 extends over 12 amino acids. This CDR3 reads CATSRAGTVQYF. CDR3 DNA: TGTGCCACCAGCAGAGCAGGGACAGTGCAGTACTTC.

In nucleotides, the CDR3 is TGCAGCGTTGCTGGGACTACCCTCTACGAGCAGTACTTC. Protein: CSVAGTTLYEQYF. The chain couples TRBV29-1 to TRBJ2-7; 7 nucleotides line up with TRBD2. Germline V gives CDR1 SQVTM, CDR2 ANQGSEA. The CDR3 has 13 amino acids. J was trimmed by 3 bases and V by 4 bases; bases with no gene match: 6.

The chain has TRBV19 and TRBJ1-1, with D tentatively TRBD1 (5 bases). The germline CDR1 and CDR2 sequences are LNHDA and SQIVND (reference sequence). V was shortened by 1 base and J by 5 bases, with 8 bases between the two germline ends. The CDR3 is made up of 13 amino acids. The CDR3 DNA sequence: TGTGCCAGTAGTATAGCACGGGGGACTGAAGCTTTCTTT. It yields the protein CASSIARGTEAFF.

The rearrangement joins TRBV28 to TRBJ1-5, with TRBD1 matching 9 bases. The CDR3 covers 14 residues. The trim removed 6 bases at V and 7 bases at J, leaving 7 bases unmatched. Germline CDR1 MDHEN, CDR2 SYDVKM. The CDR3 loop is CASRGQGKGQPQHF. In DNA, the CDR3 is TGTGCCAGCAGGGGACAGGGTAAGGGCCAGCCCCAGCATTTT. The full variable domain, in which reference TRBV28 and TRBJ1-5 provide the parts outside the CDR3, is DVKVTQSSRYLVKRTGEKVFLECVQDMDHENMFWYRQDPGLGLRLIYFSYDVKMKEKGDIPEGYSVSREKKERFSLILESASTNQTSMYLCASRGQGKGQPQHFGDGTRLSIL.

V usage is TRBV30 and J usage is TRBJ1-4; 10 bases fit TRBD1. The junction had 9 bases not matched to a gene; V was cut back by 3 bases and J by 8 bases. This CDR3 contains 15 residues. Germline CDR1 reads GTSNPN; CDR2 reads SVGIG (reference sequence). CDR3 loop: CAWRSGQGGAEKLFF. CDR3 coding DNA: TGTGCCTGGAGGTCAGGACAGGGGGGGGCGGAAAAACTGTTTTTT.

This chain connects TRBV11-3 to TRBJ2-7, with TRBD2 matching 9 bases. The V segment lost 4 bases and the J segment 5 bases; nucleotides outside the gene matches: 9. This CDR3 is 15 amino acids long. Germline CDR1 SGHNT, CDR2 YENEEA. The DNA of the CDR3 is TGTGCCAGCAGCTCCTCTATAGCGGGGGACCACGAGCAGTACTTC. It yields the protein CASSSSIAGDHEQYF.

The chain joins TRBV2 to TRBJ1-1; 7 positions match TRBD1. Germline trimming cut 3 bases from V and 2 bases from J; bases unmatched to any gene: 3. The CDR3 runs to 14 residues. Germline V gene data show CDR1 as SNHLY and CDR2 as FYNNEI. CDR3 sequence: CASSEGQPNTEAFF. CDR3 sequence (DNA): TGTGCCAGCAGTGAGGGACAGCCTAACACTGAAGCTTTCTTT.

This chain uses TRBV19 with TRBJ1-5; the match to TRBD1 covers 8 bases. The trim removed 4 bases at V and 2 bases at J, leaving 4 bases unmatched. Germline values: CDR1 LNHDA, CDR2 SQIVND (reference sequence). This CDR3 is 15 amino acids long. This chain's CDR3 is CASSTPGQGNQPQHF. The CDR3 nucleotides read TGTGCCAGTAGTACCCCGGGACAGGGCAATCAGCCCCAGCATTTT.

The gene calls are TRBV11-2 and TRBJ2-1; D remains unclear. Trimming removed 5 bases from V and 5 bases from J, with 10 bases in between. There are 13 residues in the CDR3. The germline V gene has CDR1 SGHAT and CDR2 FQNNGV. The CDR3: CASSVGPNNEQFF. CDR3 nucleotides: TGTGCCAGCAGCGTAGGGCCGAACAATGAGCAGTTCTTC.

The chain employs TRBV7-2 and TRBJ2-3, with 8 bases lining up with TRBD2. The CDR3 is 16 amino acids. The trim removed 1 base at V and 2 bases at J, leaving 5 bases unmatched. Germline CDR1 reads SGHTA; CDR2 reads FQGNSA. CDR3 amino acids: CASSLGAAGVTDTQYF. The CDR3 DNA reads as TGTGCCAGCAGCTTAGGAGCAGCGGGAGTCACAGATACGCAGTATTTT.

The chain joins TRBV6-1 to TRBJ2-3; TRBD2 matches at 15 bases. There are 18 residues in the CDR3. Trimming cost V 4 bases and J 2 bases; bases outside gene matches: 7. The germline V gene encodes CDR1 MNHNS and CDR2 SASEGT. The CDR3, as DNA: TGTGCCAGCAGTGTTTCGGGACTAGCGGGGGGTTACACAGATACGCAGTATTTT. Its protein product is CASSVSGLAGGYTDTQYF.

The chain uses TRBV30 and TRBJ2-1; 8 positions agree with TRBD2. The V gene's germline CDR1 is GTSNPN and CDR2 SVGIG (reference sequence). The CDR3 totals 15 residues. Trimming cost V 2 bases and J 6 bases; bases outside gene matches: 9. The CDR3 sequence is CAWSREGLTGNEQFF. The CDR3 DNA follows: TGTGCCTGGAGTCGGGAGGGCCTCACTGGCAATGAGCAGTTCTTC.

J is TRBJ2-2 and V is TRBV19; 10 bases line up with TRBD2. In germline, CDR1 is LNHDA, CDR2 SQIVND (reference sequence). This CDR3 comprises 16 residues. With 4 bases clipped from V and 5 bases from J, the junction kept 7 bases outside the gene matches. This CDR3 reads CASSTRGAGGTGELFF. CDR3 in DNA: TGTGCCAGTAGTACCCGTGGAGCGGGAGGGACCGGGGAGCTGTTTTTT.

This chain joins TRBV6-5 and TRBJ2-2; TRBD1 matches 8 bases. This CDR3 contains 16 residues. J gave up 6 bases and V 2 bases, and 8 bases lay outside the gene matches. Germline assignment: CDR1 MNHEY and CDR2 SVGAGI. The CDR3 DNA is TGTGCCAGCAGTTACACCAGGGGGCCCCTCCCCGGGGAGCTGTTTTTT. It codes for CASSYTRGPLPGELFF.

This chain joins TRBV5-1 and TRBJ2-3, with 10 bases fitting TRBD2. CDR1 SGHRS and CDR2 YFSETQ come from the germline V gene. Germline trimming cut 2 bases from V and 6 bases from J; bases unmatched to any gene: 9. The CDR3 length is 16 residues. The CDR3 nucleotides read TGCGCCAGCAGCTTCGATGAGAATAGCGGGGGGGATACGCAGTATTTT. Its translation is CASSFDENSGGDTQYF.

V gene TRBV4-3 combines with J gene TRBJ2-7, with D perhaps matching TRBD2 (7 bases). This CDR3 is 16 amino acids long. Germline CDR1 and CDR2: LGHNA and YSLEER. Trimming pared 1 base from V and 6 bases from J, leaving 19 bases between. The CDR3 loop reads CASSQVVVGGGAEQYF. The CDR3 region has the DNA TGCGCCAGCAGCCAAGTGGTGGTTGGTGGGGGGGCCGAGCAGTACTTC.

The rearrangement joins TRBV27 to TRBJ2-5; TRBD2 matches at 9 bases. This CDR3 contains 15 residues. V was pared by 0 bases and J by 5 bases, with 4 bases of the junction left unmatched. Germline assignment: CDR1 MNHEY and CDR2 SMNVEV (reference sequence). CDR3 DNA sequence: TGTGCCAGCAGTTTATCTCGCGGGAGGGTGGAGACCCAGTACTTC. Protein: CASSLSRGRVETQYF.

The CDR3 reads CASSATRVTEAFF. CDR3 nucleotide sequence: TGTGCCAGCAGTGCGACCCGGGTGACTGAAGCTTTCTTT. V and J are TRBV6-1 and TRBJ1-1, with D unclear. Trimming removed 4 bases at V and 5 bases at J, with 11 bases between. CDR1 is MNHNS and CDR2 is SASEGT in the germline V gene. This CDR3 spans 13 amino acids.

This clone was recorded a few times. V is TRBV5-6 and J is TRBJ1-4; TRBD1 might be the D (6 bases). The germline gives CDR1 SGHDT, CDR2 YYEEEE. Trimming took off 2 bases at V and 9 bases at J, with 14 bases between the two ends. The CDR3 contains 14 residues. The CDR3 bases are TGTGCCAGCAGCTTCGGTCCCGACAGGAAAAAACTGTTTTTT. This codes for CASSFGPDRKKLFF.

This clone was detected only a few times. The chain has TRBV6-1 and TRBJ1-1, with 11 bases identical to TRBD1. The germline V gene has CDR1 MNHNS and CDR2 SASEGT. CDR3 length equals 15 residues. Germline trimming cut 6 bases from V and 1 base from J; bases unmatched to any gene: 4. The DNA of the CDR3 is TGTGCCAGCAGCCGGACAGGGGGCACGAACACTGAAGCTTTCTTT. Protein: CASSRTGGTNTEAFF.

DNA for the CDR3: TGTGCCAGCAGTGTTGAGGTTAACTATGGCTACACCTTC. It codes for CASSVEVNYGYTF. The chain combines TRBV6-1 with TRBJ1-2; D unclear. The CDR3 runs to 13 residues. Trimming took off 4 bases at V and 1 base at J, with 7 bases between the two ends. The germline V gene has CDR1 MNHNS and CDR2 SASEGT.

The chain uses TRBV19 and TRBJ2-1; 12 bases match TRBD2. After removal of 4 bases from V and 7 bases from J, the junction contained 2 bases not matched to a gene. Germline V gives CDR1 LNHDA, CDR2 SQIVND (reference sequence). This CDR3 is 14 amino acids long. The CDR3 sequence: CASSRGTSGNEQFF. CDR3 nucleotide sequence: TGTGCCAGTAGTAGGGGGACTAGCGGGAATGAGCAGTTCTTC.

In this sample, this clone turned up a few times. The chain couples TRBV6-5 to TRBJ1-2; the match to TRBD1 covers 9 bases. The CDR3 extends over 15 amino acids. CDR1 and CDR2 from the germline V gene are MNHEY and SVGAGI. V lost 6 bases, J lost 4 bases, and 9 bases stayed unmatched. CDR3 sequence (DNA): TGTGCCAGCAGCACCCAAGGACAGGGGCCCTATGGCTACACCTTC. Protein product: CASSTQGQGPYGYTF.

The chain's CDR3 is CASSLTGLYEQYF. CDR3 sequence (DNA): TGTGCCAGCAGCCTGACAGGGCTCTACGAGCAGTACTTC. The chain employs TRBV7-9 and TRBJ2-7, with 7 positions matching TRBD1. CDR1 and CDR2 from the germline V gene are SEHNR and FQNEAQ (reference sequence). There are 13 residues in the CDR3. V shed 5 bases, J shed 3 bases, and the junction held 4 bases outside the gene matches. Looking up the rest from reference TRBV7-9 and TRBJ2-7 gives the full variable domain: DTGVSQNPRHKITKRGQNVTFRCDPISEHNRLYWYRQTLGQGPEFLTYFQNEAQLEKSRLLSDRFSAERPKGSFSTLEIQRTEQGDSAMYLCASSLTGLYEQYFGPGTRLTVT.